The T cell receptor (beta chain) described here comes from a study of shared clonotypes between healthy human individuals. Study observations and caveats: Read depth was anticipated to influence clonotype sharing among donors.

V lost 6 bases to trimming and J lost 3 bases; unmatched junction nucleotides: 7. There are 16 residues in the CDR3. Germline CDR1 is SGHDT and CDR2 is YYEEEE. Both subsets, CD45RA+ naive and CD45RA-negative memory, were split from the CD4+ cells. Some clones are missing from TCRdb's copy, which holds only in-frame ones; the method was immunoSEQ multiplex PCR. This repertoire shows hundreds of thousands of clones, approximately 75% found once; its top ten account for approximately 1.8%. Turning to this clone: The antigen remains unidentified.

This sequence originates from a woman younger than 45 in good health. Sequenced sample: memory CD4+ T cells sorted from blood. The subset was: CD45RA-negative fraction. V usage is TRBV5-6 and J usage is TRBJ2-2; the match to TRBD2 covers 11 bases. DNA for the CDR3: TGTGCCAGCACCACTAGCGGGAGTGGGGACACCGGGGAGCTGTTTTTT. Translation: CASTTSGSGDTGELFF. Full variable domain (rest looked up from reference TRBV5-6 and TRBJ2-2): DAGVTQSPTHLIKTRGQQVTLRCSPKSGHDTVSWYQQALGQGPQFIFQYYEEEERQRGNFPDRFSGHQFPNYSSELNVNALLLGDSALYLCASTTSGSGDTGELFFGEGSRLTVL.